Below, 22 T cell receptor beta chains from the same sample are listed, as sequenced in a study of PD-1 blockade in classical Hodgkin lymphoma. Using immunoSEQ multiplex PCR, the repertoire was profiled, and TCRdb retains in-frame clones only, with some absent. The table shows tens of thousands of clones, with more than 75% occurring only once. Time point in this sample: cycle 4 day 1 (C4D1), after more than five weeks of nivolumab. Each patient's relapse followed autologous stem cell transplantation, and brentuximab vedotin exposure varied. Sequenced here: peripheral blood mononuclear cells (PBMCs), sampled before the fourth cycle of nivolumab. These receptors were collected from a human donor with classical Hodgkin lymphoma.

The chain recombines TRBV4-1 with TRBJ2-3; TRBD2 might be the D (6 bases). Between the trimmed V and J ends, which lost 2 bases and 0 bases, there was a span of 12 bases. This CDR3 region has 16 residues. Germline V gene sequence: CDR1 MGHRA, CDR2 YSYEKL. The CDR3, as DNA: TGCGCCAGCAGCCAATACGGTGGGGGGAGCACAGATACGCAGTATTTT. Translation gives CASSQYGGGSTDTQYF.

This clone was seen a single time. This chain uses TRBV7-6 with TRBJ2-2; 9 bases are shared with TRBD2. V shed 2 bases, J shed 8 bases, and the junction held 9 bases outside the gene matches. Germline loops: CDR1 SGHVS, CDR2 FNYEAQ. The CDR3 has 16 residues. In DNA, the CDR3 is TGTGCCAGCAGCTTATTGGCGGGGGGGCCGTCTGGGGAGCTGTTTTTT. Translation gives CASSLLAGGPSGELFF.

This clone was picked up one time. This rearrangement joins TRBV5-1 to TRBJ1-3, with 8 bases matching TRBD1. CDR3 length: 15 amino acids. V lost 4 bases and J lost 0; bases outside the gene matches: 3. CDR1 and CDR2 from the germline V gene are SGHRS and YFSETQ. The DNA of the CDR3 is TGCGCCAGCAGCCTACAGGGGGACTCTGGAAACACCATATATTTT. Translated: CASSLQGDSGNTIYF.

The rearrangement joins TRBV2 to TRBJ2-3, with 8 bases fitting TRBD1. CDR3 length: 15 residues. The germline V gene encodes CDR1 SNHLY and CDR2 FYNNEI. V lost 10 bases to trimming and J lost 2 bases; unmatched junction nucleotides: 11. The CDR3 region is CATFPGQAITDTQYF. CDR3 in DNA: TGTGCCACCTTTCCGGGACAGGCGATCACAGATACGCAGTATTTT.

This clone was observed a single time. The chain joins TRBV5-1 to TRBJ2-1; D remains ambiguous. V lost 0 bases and J 8 bases, leaving 3 bases between the germline ends. CDR1 SGHRS and CDR2 YFSETQ come from the germline V gene. This CDR3 comprises 11 residues. Written as DNA, the CDR3 is TGCGCCAGCAGCTTGGATTATGAGCAGTTCTTC. Translating it yields CASSLDYEQFF.

This clone occurred once. The chain employs TRBV27 and TRBJ2-1, with D tentatively TRBD1 (5 bases). There are 15 residues in the CDR3. Deletions cut 7 bases from V and 5 bases from J, with 18 bases between. The germline CDR1 and CDR2 sequences are MNHEY and SMNVEV (reference sequence). The CDR3 reads CASTPFWGPNNEQFF. CDR3 bases: TGTGCCAGCACCCCTTTTTGGGGCCCCAACAATGAGCAGTTCTTC.

The rearrangement joins TRBV5-1 to TRBJ2-5, with 8 bases matching TRBD1. The CDR3 is made up of 16 amino acids. CDR1 and CDR2 from the germline V gene are SGHRS and YFSETQ. Losses at the gene ends were 3 bases for V and 6 bases for J; bases not matched to a gene: 13. CDR3 region: CASSWERQGAGKTQYF. The CDR3 DNA is TGCGCCAGCAGCTGGGAACGGCAGGGGGCGGGCAAGACCCAGTACTTC.

V usage is TRBV28 and J usage is TRBJ2-4; TRBD1 is a possible D gene (5 bases). The ends were cut back, 2 bases at V and 3 bases at J, with 11 bases in the middle. Germline CDR1 is MDHEN and CDR2 is SYDVKM. The CDR3 covers 15 residues. The CDR3 DNA is TGTGCCAGCAGTTTAAGACAGCAGAGCAAAAACATTCAGTACTTC. Translation: CASSLRQQSKNIQYF.

The chain uses TRBV11-3 and TRBJ2-7, with TRBD1 matching 8 bases. CDR1 is SGHNT, CDR2 YENEEA, per germline. V lost 1 base to trimming and J lost 3 bases; unmatched junction nucleotides: 5. The CDR3 totals 15 residues. CDR3 nucleotides: TGTGCCAGCAGCTTAGTTGGTGACAGGGGCTACGAGCAGTACTTC. This encodes CASSLVGDRGYEQYF.

The CDR3 loop is CASSLIPPNEQFF. DNA of the CDR3: TGTGCCAGCAGTTTAATCCCACCCAATGAGCAGTTCTTC. This sequence joins TRBV27 and TRBJ2-1; D remains ambiguous. This CDR3 contains 13 residues. V dropped 2 bases and J dropped 6 bases, with 8 bases sitting between them. Germline V gives CDR1 MNHEY, CDR2 SMNVEV (reference sequence).

The rearrangement links TRBV6-6 to TRBJ1-6, with TRBD1 matching 8 bases. With 2 bases clipped from V and 3 bases from J, the junction kept 0 bases outside the gene matches. Germline values: CDR1 MNHNY, CDR2 SVGAGI (reference sequence). This CDR3 spans 15 amino acids. The DNA of the CDR3 is TGTGCCAGCAGTTACGGACAGGGCTATAATTCACCCCTCCACTTT. This encodes CASSYGQGYNSPLHF.

By share, this clone ranks as medium-sized. The chain joins TRBV10-3 to TRBJ2-7, with D perhaps assigned TRBD1 or TRBD2 (5 bases each). Germline assignment: CDR1 ENHRY and CDR2 SYGVKD. The V and J ends lost 6 bases and 0 bases respectively, with 15 bases between them. The CDR3 contains 15 residues. CDR3 in amino acids: CAISKGTVDSYEQYF. CDR3 coding DNA: TGTGCCATCAGCAAAGGGACGGTGGACTCCTACGAGCAGTACTTC.

CDR3 residues: CATSRVTGTPIGGSYEQYF. The DNA of the CDR3 is TGTGCCACCAGCAGGGTGACCGGGACCCCGATCGGAGGCTCCTACGAGCAGTACTTC. The chain uses TRBV15 and TRBJ2-7; perhaps D is TRBD1 or TRBD2 (5 bases each). The CDR3 runs to 19 residues. Germline-derived CDR1 and CDR2 are LNHNV and YYDKDF (reference sequence). With 3 bases removed from V and 0 bases from J, the gap between germline ends came to 24 bases.

The rearrangement joins TRBV7-9 to TRBJ2-1, with a possible D match to TRBD2 (5 bases). CDR1 is SEHNR and CDR2 is FQNEAQ in the germline V gene (reference sequence). The CDR3 length is 14 residues. The V end lost 3 bases, the J end lost 4 bases, and 10 bases lay between the germline ends. The CDR3 coding sequence is TGTGCCAGCAGCTTCGGCGGGTATTACAATGAGCAGTTCTTC. Translation gives CASSFGGYYNEQFF. Together with reference TRBV7-9 and TRBJ2-1, the CDR3 gives the full variable domain: DTGVSQNPRHKITKRGQNVTFRCDPISEHNRLYWYRQTLGQGPEFLTYFQNEAQLEKSRLLSDRFSAERPKGSFSTLEIQRTEQGDSAMYLCASSFGGYYNEQFFGPGTRLTVL.

The V call is TRBV11-2, the J call TRBJ2-5; D gene uncertain. This CDR3 comprises 12 residues. The V gene's germline CDR1 is SGHAT and CDR2 FQNNGV. V was cut by 0 bases and J by 5 bases, with 4 bases left in between. The CDR3 sequence is CASSLDSETQYF. The CDR3 nucleotides read TGTGCCAGCAGCTTAGATTCGGAGACCCAGTACTTC.

J is TRBJ1-4 and V is TRBV7-8; D gene uncertain. V was trimmed by 5 bases and J by 0 bases, leaving 4 bases between them. The germline V gene encodes CDR1 SGHVS and CDR2 FQNEAQ. CDR3 length equals 13 residues. The CDR3 spells CASSLTTNEKLFF. The CDR3 DNA reads TGTGCCAGCAGCCTAACAACTAATGAAAAACTGTTTTTT.

This sequence joins TRBV11-3 and TRBJ1-5; the D gene is possibly TRBD1 (6 bases). Germline V lookup: CDR1 SGHNT, CDR2 YENEEA. Between the trimmed V and J ends, which lost 2 bases and 3 bases, there was a span of 14 bases. The CDR3 runs 16 residues. CDR3 region: CASSLRDTKANQPQHF. The CDR3 nucleotides read TGTGCCAGCAGCTTAAGGGACACCAAAGCCAATCAGCCCCAGCATTTT.

The chain uses TRBV5-8 and TRBJ1-4, with D perhaps matching TRBD1 (5 bases). V was cut by 9 bases and J by 8 bases, with 11 bases left in between. CDR3 length equals 11 residues. Germline CDR1 SGHTS, CDR2 YDEGEE. CDR3 sequence: CATEGNEKLFF. CDR3 sequence (DNA): TGTGCCACCGAGGGGAACGAAAAACTGTTTTTT.

The chain has TRBV7-2 and TRBJ2-5, with 14 bases identical to TRBD2. CDR3 length: 18 amino acids. Germline V CDR1 and CDR2: SGHTA, FQGNSA. J was trimmed by 5 bases and V by 3 bases; bases with no gene match: 11. The CDR3 here is CASSFRVRLAGGDETQYF. CDR3 nucleotide sequence: TGTGCCAGCAGCTTCCGCGTCCGACTAGCGGGAGGGGATGAGACCCAGTACTTC.

The chain couples TRBV19 to TRBJ2-2; 7 nucleotides line up with TRBD1. The length of the CDR3 is 14 residues. J was trimmed by 7 bases and V by 10 bases; bases with no gene match: 12. The germline gives CDR1 LNHDA, CDR2 SQIVND (reference sequence). CDR3 nucleotides: TGTGCCACACGACAGGGACCTACGGGCGGGGAGCTGTTTTTT. It specifies CATRQGPTGGELFF.

This clone is medium-sized by share. The chain joins TRBV7-9 to TRBJ2-3; 7 bases fit TRBD1. The germline V gene encodes CDR1 SEHNR and CDR2 FQNEAQ (reference sequence). V lost 5 bases, J lost 3 bases, and 11 bases stayed unmatched. This CDR3 has 16 amino acids. The CDR3 protein is CASSAPDRDTTDTQYF. CDR3 DNA: TGTGCCAGCAGCGCCCCAGACAGGGATACGACAGATACGCAGTATTTT.

V usage is TRBV5-1 and J usage is TRBJ1-6; possible D gene TRBD1, 5 bases. The CDR3 length is 17 residues. Per the germline V gene, CDR1 is SGHRS and CDR2 is YFSETQ. Between the trimmed V and J ends, which lost 1 base and 0 bases, there was a span of 11 bases. This CDR3 reads CASSLQGTSSYNSPLHF. CDR3 bases: TGCGCCAGCAGCTTGCAGGGTACGAGCTCCTATAATTCACCCCTCCACTTT.